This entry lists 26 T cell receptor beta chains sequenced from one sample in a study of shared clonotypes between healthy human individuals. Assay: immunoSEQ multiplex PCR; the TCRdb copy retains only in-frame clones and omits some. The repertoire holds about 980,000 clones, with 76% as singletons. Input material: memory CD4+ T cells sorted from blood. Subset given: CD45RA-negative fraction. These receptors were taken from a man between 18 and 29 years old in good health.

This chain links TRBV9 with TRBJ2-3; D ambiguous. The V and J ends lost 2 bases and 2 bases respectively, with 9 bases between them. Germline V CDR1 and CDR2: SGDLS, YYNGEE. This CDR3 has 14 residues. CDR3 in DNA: TGTGCCAGCAGCGTTTCAGCCCCCACAGATACGCAGTATTTT. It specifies CASSVSAPTDTQYF.

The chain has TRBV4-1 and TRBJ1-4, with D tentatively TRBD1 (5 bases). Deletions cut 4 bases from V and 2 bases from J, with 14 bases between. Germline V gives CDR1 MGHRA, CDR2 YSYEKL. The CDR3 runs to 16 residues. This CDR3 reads CASSRSAGDTNEKLFF. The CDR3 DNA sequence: TGCGCCAGCAGCCGATCAGCTGGGGACACTAATGAAAAACTGTTTTTT.

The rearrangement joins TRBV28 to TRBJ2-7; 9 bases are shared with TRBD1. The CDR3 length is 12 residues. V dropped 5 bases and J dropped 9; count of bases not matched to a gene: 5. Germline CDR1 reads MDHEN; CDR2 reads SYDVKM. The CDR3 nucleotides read TGTGCCAGCAGTCTCCGACAGGGGGGGCAGTACTTC. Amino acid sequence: CASSLRQGGQYF.

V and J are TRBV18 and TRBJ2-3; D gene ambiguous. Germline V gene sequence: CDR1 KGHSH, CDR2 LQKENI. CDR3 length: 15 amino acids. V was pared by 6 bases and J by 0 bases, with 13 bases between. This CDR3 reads CASSLGRSSTDTQYF. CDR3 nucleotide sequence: TGTGCCAGCTCCCTTGGCAGGAGTAGCACAGATACGCAGTATTTT.

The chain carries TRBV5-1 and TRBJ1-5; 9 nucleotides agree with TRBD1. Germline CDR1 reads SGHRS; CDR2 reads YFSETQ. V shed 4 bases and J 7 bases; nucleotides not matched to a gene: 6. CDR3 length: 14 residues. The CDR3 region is CASSETGGLQPQHF. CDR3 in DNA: TGCGCCAGCAGCGAAACAGGGGGCTTGCAGCCCCAGCATTTT.

CDR3 amino acids: CASRPGPAIQYF. The CDR3 bases are TGTGCCAGCAGACCGGGGCCAGCGATTCAGTACTTC. This chain joins TRBV2 and TRBJ2-4, with D perhaps matching TRBD1 or TRBD2 (5 bases each). With 6 bases removed from V and 10 bases from J, the gap between germline ends came to 13 bases. CDR3 length: 12 amino acids. CDR1 and CDR2 from the germline V gene are SNHLY and FYNNEI.

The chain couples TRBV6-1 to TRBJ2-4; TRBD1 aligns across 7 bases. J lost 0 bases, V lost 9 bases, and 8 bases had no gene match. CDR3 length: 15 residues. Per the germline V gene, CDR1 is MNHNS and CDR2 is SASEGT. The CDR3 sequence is CARPGTAIAKNIQYF. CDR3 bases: TGTGCCAGGCCCGGGACAGCCATAGCCAAAAACATTCAGTACTTC.

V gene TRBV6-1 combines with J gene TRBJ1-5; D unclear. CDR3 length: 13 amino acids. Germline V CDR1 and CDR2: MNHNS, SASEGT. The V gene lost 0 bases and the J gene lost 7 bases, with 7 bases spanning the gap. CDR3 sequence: CASSEAGKQPQHF. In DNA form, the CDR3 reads TGTGCCAGCAGTGAAGCAGGGAAACAGCCCCAGCATTTT.

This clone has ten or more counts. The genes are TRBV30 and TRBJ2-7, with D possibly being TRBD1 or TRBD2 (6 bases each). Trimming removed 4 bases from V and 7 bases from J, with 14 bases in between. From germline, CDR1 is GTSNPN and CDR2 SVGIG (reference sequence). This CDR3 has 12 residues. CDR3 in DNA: TGTGCCTGGATGAGGGGGGCAGGGGAGCAGTACTTC. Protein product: CAWMRGAGEQYF.

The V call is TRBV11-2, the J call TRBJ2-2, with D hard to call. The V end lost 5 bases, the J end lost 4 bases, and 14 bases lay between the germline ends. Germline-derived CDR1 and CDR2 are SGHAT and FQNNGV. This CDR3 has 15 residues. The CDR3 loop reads CASSPTDSLTGELFF. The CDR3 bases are TGTGCCAGCAGCCCTACTGATAGCCTCACCGGGGAGCTGTTTTTT.

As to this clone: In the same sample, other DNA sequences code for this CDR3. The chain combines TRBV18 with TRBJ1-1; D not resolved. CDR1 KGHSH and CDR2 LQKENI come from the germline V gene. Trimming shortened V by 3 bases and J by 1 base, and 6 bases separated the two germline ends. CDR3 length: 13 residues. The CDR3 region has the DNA TGTGCCAGCTCACCGAGGGAGAACACTGAAGCTTTCTTT. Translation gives CASSPRENTEAFF.

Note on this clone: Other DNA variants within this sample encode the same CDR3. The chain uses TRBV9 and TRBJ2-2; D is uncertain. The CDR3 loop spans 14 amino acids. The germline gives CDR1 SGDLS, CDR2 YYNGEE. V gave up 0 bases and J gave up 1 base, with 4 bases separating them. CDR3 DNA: TGTGCCAGCAGCGTAGGAAGGAACACCGGGGAGCTGTTTTTT. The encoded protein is CASSVGRNTGELFF.

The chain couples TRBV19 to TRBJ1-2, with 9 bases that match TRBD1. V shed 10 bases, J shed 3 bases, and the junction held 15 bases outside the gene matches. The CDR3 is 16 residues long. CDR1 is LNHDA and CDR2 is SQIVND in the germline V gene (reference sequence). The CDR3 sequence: CATNTGTGRGHYGYTF. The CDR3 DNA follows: TGTGCCACCAACACCGGGACAGGGAGGGGGCACTATGGCTACACCTTC.

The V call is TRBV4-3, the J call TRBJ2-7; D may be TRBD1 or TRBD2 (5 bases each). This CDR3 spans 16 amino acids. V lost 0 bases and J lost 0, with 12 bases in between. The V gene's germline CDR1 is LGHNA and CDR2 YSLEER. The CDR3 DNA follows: TGCGCCAGCAGCCAAGATGGGGGAGAGAGCTCCTACGAGCAGTACTTC. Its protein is CASSQDGGESSYEQYF.

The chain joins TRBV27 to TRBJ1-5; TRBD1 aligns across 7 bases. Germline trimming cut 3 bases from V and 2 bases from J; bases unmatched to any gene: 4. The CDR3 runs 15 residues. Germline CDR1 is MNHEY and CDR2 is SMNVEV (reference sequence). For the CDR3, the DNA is TGTGCCAGCAGTTTGCAAGGACAGGGCAATCAGCCCCAGCATTTT. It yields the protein CASSLQGQGNQPQHF.

The CDR3 DNA reads as TGTGCCTGGAGTCTCGAGCATGGCTACACCTTC. Translated, it gives CAWSLEHGYTF. The J gene is TRBJ1-2, the V gene TRBV30, with D hard to call. V was pared by 2 bases and J by 6 bases, with 7 bases between. Germline assignment: CDR1 GTSNPN and CDR2 SVGIG (reference sequence). The CDR3 loop spans 11 amino acids.

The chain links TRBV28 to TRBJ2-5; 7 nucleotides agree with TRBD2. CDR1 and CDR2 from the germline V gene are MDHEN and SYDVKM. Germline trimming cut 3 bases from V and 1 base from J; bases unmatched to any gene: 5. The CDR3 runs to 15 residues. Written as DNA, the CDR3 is TGTGCCAGCAGTTTGGGAGGGGCGATCCAAGAGACCCAGTACTTC. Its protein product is CASSLGGAIQETQYF. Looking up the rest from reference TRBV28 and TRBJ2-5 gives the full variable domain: DVKVTQSSRYLVKRTGEKVFLECVQDMDHENMFWYRQDPGLGLRLIYFSYDVKMKEKGDIPEGYSVSREKKERFSLILESASTNQTSMYLCASSLGGAIQETQYFGPGTRLLVL.

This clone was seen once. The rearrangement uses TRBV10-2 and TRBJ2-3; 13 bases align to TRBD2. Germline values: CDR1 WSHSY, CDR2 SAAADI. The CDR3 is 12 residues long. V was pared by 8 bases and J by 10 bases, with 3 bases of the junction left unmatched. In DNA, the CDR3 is TGCGCCAGCGGACTAGCGGGGGTCTCGCAGTATTTT. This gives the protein CASGLAGVSQYF.

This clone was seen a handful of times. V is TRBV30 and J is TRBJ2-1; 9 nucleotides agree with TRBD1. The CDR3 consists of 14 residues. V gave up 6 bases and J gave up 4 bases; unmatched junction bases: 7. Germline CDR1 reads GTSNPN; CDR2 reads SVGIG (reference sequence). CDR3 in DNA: TGTGCCTGTAGAACCGGGACAGGGTACAATGAGCAGTTCTTC. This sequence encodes CACRTGTGYNEQFF.

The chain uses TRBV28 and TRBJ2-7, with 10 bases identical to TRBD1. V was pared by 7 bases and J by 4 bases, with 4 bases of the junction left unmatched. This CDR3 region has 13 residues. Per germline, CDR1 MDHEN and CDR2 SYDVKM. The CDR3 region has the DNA TGTGCCAGCATACCGGGACAGGGGTACGAGCAGTACTTC. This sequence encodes CASIPGQGYEQYF.

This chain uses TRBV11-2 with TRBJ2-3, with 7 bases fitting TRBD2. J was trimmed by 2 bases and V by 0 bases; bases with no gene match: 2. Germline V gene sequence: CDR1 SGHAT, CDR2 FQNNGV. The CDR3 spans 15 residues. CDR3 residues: CASSLEGTNTDTQYF. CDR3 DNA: TGTGCCAGCAGCTTAGAAGGGACTAACACAGATACGCAGTATTTT.

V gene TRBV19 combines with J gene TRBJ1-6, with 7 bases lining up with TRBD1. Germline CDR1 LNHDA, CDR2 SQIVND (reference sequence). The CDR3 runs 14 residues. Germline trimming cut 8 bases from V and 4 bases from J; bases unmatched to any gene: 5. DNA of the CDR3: TGTGCCAGTTCCGGGACAGCATATAATTCACCCCTCCACTTT. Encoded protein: CASSGTAYNSPLHF.

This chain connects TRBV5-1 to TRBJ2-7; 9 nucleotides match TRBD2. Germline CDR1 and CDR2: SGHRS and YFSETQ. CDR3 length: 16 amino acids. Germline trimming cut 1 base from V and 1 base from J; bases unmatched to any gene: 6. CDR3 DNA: TGCGCCAGCAGCTTGATTAGCGGGGGCACTTCCTACGAGCAGTACTTC. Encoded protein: CASSLISGGTSYEQYF.

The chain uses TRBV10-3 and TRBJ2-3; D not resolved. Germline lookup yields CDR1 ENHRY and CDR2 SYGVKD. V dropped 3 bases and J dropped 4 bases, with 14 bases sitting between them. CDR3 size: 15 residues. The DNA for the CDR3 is TGTGCCATCAGTGATCCGTTAGGTAACTCAGATACGCAGTATTTT. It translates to CAISDPLGNSDTQYF.

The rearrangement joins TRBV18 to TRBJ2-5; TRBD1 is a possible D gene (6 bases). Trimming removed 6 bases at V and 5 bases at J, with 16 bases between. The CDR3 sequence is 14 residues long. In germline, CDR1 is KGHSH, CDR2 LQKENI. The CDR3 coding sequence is TGTGCCAGCTCCCGGACAGCTGGTAGGGAGACCCAGTACTTC. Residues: CASSRTAGRETQYF. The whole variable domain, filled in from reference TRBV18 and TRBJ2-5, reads NAGVMQNPRHLVRRRGQEARLRCSPMKGHSHVYWYRQLPEEGLKFMVYLQKENIIDESGMPKERFSAEFPKEGPSILRIQQVVRGDSAAYFCASSRTAGRETQYFGPGTRLLVL.

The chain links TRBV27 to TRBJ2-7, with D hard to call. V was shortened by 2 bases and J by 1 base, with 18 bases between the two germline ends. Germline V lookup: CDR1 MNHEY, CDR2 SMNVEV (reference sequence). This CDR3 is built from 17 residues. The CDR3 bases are TGTGCCAGCAGTTTAAGGTTCGGGCACTCAGCTTCCTACGAGCAGTACTTC. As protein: CASSLRFGHSASYEQYF.